These 26 T cell receptor beta chains were sequenced from one sample in a study of OX40 agonist ivuxolimab in advanced cancers. This table comes from immunoSEQ multiplex PCR, and its TCRdb copy is limited to in-frame clones, with some not included. The repertoire includes tens of thousands of clones, over 75% of them detected once, and 0.27% sits in the top ten. The sequencing used CD4+ or CD8+ T cells sorted from blood, collected in a trial of the OX40 agonist ivuxolimab. All receptors come from an adult with an advanced solid tumor such as melanoma, head and neck, liver or kidney cancer.

This chain joins TRBV7-6 and TRBJ2-3, with 7 positions matching TRBD2. V lost 5 bases to trimming and J lost 6 bases; unmatched junction nucleotides: 2. The CDR3 has 12 amino acids. Germline V gene lookup returns CDR1 SGHVS and CDR2 FNYEAQ. CDR3 protein: CASSKGGDTQYF. Here the CDR3 DNA reads TGTGCCAGCAGCAAGGGAGGGGATACGCAGTATTTT.

This chain links TRBV4-2 with TRBJ2-1; D might be TRBD2 (5 bases). This CDR3 has 17 amino acids. Germline loops: CDR1 LGHNA, CDR2 YNFKEQ. V was pared by 5 bases and J by 2 bases, with 19 bases between. The DNA of the CDR3 is TGTGCCAGCAGCTTATCGCTAGCCTTGATCCCCTACAATGAGCAGTTCTTC. Residues: CASSLSLALIPYNEQFF.

This rearrangement joins TRBV7-8 to TRBJ2-3, with 10 positions matching TRBD2. The CDR3 totals 16 residues. Per the germline V gene, CDR1 is SGHVS and CDR2 is FQNEAQ. V was clipped by 5 bases and J by 2 bases; unmatched bases: 7. The DNA for the CDR3 is TGTGCCAGCAGCGGAATAGCGGGAGGACTCACAGATACGCAGTATTTT. This codes for CASSGIAGGLTDTQYF.

The chain recombines TRBV7-9 with TRBJ2-5; 8 bases line up with TRBD1. CDR3 length equals 14 residues. CDR1 and CDR2 (germline): SEHNR, FQNEAQ (reference sequence). The V and J ends lost 1 base and 7 bases, in that order; junction bases with no gene match: 5. DNA of the CDR3: TGTGCCAGCAGCTTAGACCAGGGGGCTGCGACCCAGTACTTC. This translates into CASSLDQGAATQYF. The full variable domain, rest sourced from reference TRBV7-9 and TRBJ2-5, is DTGVSQNPRHKITKRGQNVTFRCDPISEHNRLYWYRQTLGQGPEFLTYFQNEAQLEKSRLLSDRFSAERPKGSFSTLEIQRTEQGDSAMYLCASSLDQGAATQYFGPGTRLLVL.

The chain uses TRBV6-6 and TRBJ1-3; D uncertain. CDR1 and CDR2 from the germline V gene are MNHNY and SVGAGI (reference sequence). The germline V and J ends were trimmed by 0 bases and 4 bases, with 4 bases remaining between them. This CDR3 has 13 amino acids. The CDR3 DNA reads as TGTGCCAGCAGTTACTCCGCGGGAAACACCATATATTTT. Translated, it gives CASSYSAGNTIYF.

This clone was found once. The gene calls are TRBV18 and TRBJ1-2, with D perhaps matching TRBD1 (5 bases). V lost 5 bases and J 8 bases, leaving 12 bases between the germline ends. The germline gives CDR1 KGHSH, CDR2 LQKENI. The CDR3 runs to 12 residues. The CDR3 region has the DNA TGTGCCAGCTCATCCAAGACAGAAGGCTACACCTTC. Its translation is CASSSKTEGYTF.

V gene TRBV4-3 combines with J gene TRBJ2-6, with D unclear. The V end was cut by 0 bases, the J end by 0 bases, with 9 bases between. Per the germline V gene, CDR1 is LGHNA and CDR2 is YSLEER. CDR3 length equals 17 residues. The DNA of the CDR3 is TGCGCCAGCAGCCAAGACTGGGTGACCTCTGGGGCCAACGTCCTGACTTTC. This encodes CASSQDWVTSGANVLTF.

CDR3 protein: CASSLGQRETPLNEQFF. The DNA for the CDR3 is TGTGCCAGCAGCTTAGGTCAGCGGGAGACCCCTCTCAATGAGCAGTTCTTC. V gene TRBV11-3 combines with J gene TRBJ2-1, with TRBD2 matching 8 bases. CDR3 length: 17 residues. Germline lookup yields CDR1 SGHNT and CDR2 YENEEA. Losses at the gene ends were 1 base for V and 6 bases for J; bases not matched to a gene: 11.

In the case of this clone: An end of the junction differs from the germline gene, which may be a read error. V usage is TRBV9 and J usage is TRBJ2-2; D is uncertain. CDR3 size: 15 residues. CDR1 is SGDLS, CDR2 YYNGEE, per germline. This CDR3 reads CASSVGSTNTRELFF. CDR3 nucleotides: TGTGCCAGCAGCGTCGGTTCGACAAACACCCGGGAGCTGTTTTTT.

There are a few counts of this clone. The chain links TRBV28 to TRBJ2-7; D ambiguous. V was pared by 8 bases and J by 1 base, with 9 bases between. This CDR3 spans 12 amino acids. In germline, CDR1 is MDHEN, CDR2 SYDVKM. This CDR3 is CASGQRSYEQYF. As DNA, the CDR3 is TGTGCCAGCGGCCAGCGATCCTACGAGCAGTACTTC.

Only one count was recorded for this clone. This chain joins TRBV18 and TRBJ2-7; TRBD1 matches at 7 bases. CDR1 is KGHSH, CDR2 LQKENI, per germline. This CDR3 is 16 amino acids long. J was trimmed by 6 bases and V by 3 bases; bases with no gene match: 14. Here the CDR3 DNA reads TGTGCCAGCTCACCTCAACCGGGACAGACGGCTTCCGAGCAGTACTTC. Encoded protein: CASSPQPGQTASEQYF.

The chain recombines TRBV5-1 with TRBJ2-3; 10 bases map to TRBD2. The CDR3 spans 21 residues. Germline V gives CDR1 SGHRS, CDR2 YFSETQ. The junction had 17 bases not matched to a gene; V was cut back by 1 base and J by 0 bases. This CDR3 is CASSLKFGSLTSGSSTDTQYF. The CDR3 DNA reads as TGCGCCAGCAGCTTGAAGTTTGGCAGTTTGACTAGCGGGTCTAGCACAGATACGCAGTATTTT.

The J gene is TRBJ2-3, the V gene TRBV2; no definite D call. The CDR3 sequence is 13 residues long. V was cut by 1 base and J by 7 bases, with 9 bases left in between. From germline, CDR1 is SNHLY and CDR2 FYNNEI. In DNA form, the CDR3 reads TGTGCCAGCAGTGAAGGGGTCAGGCATACGCAGTATTTT. This sequence encodes CASSEGVRHTQYF.

The V gene is TRBV21-1, the J gene TRBJ1-6. TRBV21-1 counts as a pseudogene. CDR3 length: 14 residues. CDR3 coding DNA: TGTGCCAGCACCCCGCTGGGGAGGGGATCACCCCTCCACTTT. Encoded protein: CASTPLGRGSPLHF.

The rearrangement uses TRBV5-5 and TRBJ1-5; 8 bases fit TRBD1. Germline CDR1 SGHKS, CDR2 YYEKEE (reference sequence). The CDR3 contains 11 residues. The junction had 4 bases not matched to a gene; V was cut back by 5 bases and J by 12 bases. The CDR3 reads CASRATGVQHF. In DNA form, the CDR3 reads TGTGCCAGCAGGGCGACAGGGGTCCAGCATTTT.

The rearrangement uses TRBV2 and TRBJ1-5; D ambiguous. The CDR3 has 14 residues. Germline V gives CDR1 SNHLY, CDR2 FYNNEI. V was trimmed by 4 bases and J by 6 bases, leaving 13 bases between them. The CDR3 region is CASSVERDSQPQHF. CDR3 coding DNA: TGTGCCAGCAGTGTAGAAAGGGATAGTCAGCCCCAGCATTTT.

The sample holds a few counts of this clone. The chain recombines TRBV4-1 with TRBJ2-4; a weak D match, TRBD1 (5 bases). CDR1 MGHRA and CDR2 YSYEKL come from the germline V gene. This CDR3 has 14 residues. Deletions cut 3 bases from V and 5 bases from J, with 11 bases between. The CDR3 DNA sequence: TGCGCCAGCAGCCATGCAAAACAGGAAAACATTCAGTACTTC. This sequence encodes CASSHAKQENIQYF.

The V call is TRBV5-1, the J call TRBJ2-2, with 8 bases lining up with TRBD1. The V and J ends lost 0 bases and 1 base, in that order; junction bases with no gene match: 8. The V gene's germline CDR1 is SGHRS and CDR2 YFSETQ. The CDR3 length is 18 residues. The CDR3 here is CASSLAAPGQVNTGELFF. The CDR3 bases are TGCGCCAGCAGCTTGGCCGCTCCGGGACAGGTGAACACCGGGGAGCTGTTTTTT.

V and J are TRBV25-1 and TRBJ1-1; maybe TRBD1 (5 bases). The CDR3 extends over 15 amino acids. Germline assignment: CDR1 MGHDK and CDR2 SYGVNS. The V end was cut by 3 bases, the J end by 1 base, with 12 bases between. As DNA, the CDR3 is TGTGCCAGCAGTGACGCGGGACGGGCGAACACTGAAGCTTTCTTT. Residues: CASSDAGRANTEAFF.

The J gene is TRBJ1-1, the V gene TRBV6-5, with D perhaps matching TRBD1 (5 bases). V was pared by 2 bases and J by 6 bases, with 13 bases between. This CDR3 spans 14 amino acids. The germline V gene has CDR1 MNHEY and CDR2 SVGAGI. As DNA, the CDR3 is TGTGCCAGCAGTTACGCGGGGGATCGGGCTGAAGCTTTCTTT. Residues: CASSYAGDRAEAFF.

The chain couples TRBV29-1 to TRBJ1-2, with D perhaps TRBD1 (6 bases). The CDR3 length is 15 residues. The V end was cut by 7 bases, the J end by 8 bases, with 26 bases between. Germline CDR1 SQVTM, CDR2 ANQGSEA. The CDR3 is CSDVGPRGYSGGYTF. The CDR3 DNA reads TGCAGCGATGTAGGACCCAGGGGCTATTCAGGGGGCTACACCTTC.

The count of this clone is one. CDR3 region: CASSHNQGGTEAFF. CDR3 in DNA: TGTGCCAGCTCACATAACCAGGGAGGGACTGAAGCTTTCTTT. The rearrangement uses TRBV18 and TRBJ1-1; tentatively, D is TRBD1 (5 bases). This CDR3 region has 14 residues. Per germline, CDR1 KGHSH and CDR2 LQKENI. V was trimmed by 4 bases and J by 5 bases, leaving 14 bases between them.

The chain uses TRBV5-1 and TRBJ2-7; unclear D gene. Trimming took off 0 bases at V and 5 bases at J, with 18 bases between the two ends. Germline CDR1 is SGHRS and CDR2 is YFSETQ. The CDR3 covers 16 residues. DNA for the CDR3: TGCGCCAGCAGCTTGGCTTCCTTGGTCGGCTACGACGAGCAGTACTTC. Its protein is CASSLASLVGYDEQYF.

This clone is a singleton in its sample. This sequence joins TRBV29-1 and TRBJ2-7; 8 nucleotides agree with TRBD2. Germline V gene data show CDR1 as SQVTM and CDR2 as ANQGSEA. CDR3 length: 14 residues. V lost 2 bases to trimming and J lost 3 bases; unmatched junction nucleotides: 6. The CDR3 spells CSVELTSGHYEQYF. DNA of the CDR3: TGCAGCGTTGAACTAACTAGCGGACACTACGAGCAGTACTTC.

This chain uses TRBV5-1 with TRBJ2-6, with D perhaps matching TRBD1 (6 bases). V was cut by 4 bases and J by 0 bases, with 14 bases left in between. CDR3 size: 17 residues. From germline, CDR1 is SGHRS and CDR2 YFSETQ. This CDR3 reads CASSADSLISGANVLTF. CDR3 nucleotides: TGCGCCAGCAGCGCGGACAGTCTTATCTCTGGGGCCAACGTCCTGACTTTC. The whole variable domain, filled in from reference TRBV5-1 and TRBJ2-6, reads KAGVTQTPRYLIKTRGQQVTLSCSPISGHRSVSWYQQTPGQGLQFLFEYFSETQRNKGNFPGRFSGRQFSNSRSEMNVSTLELGDSALYLCASSADSLISGANVLTFGAGSRLTVL.

The chain couples TRBV9 to TRBJ2-3, with a possible D match to TRBD2 (7 bases). Germline lookup yields CDR1 SGDLS and CDR2 YYNGEE. Trimming took off 0 bases at V and 3 bases at J, with 11 bases between the two ends. CDR3 length: 15 amino acids. CDR3 sequence (DNA): TGTGCCAGCAGCGTAGCGGGGGGCTTAACAGATACGCAGTATTTT. Translating it yields CASSVAGGLTDTQYF. Together with reference TRBV9 and TRBJ2-3, the CDR3 gives the full variable domain: DSGVTQTPKHLITATGQRVTLRCSPRSGDLSVYWYQQSLDQGLQFLIQYYNGEERAKGNILERFSAQQFPDLHSELNLSSLELGDSALYFCASSVAGGLTDTQYFGPGTRLTVL.